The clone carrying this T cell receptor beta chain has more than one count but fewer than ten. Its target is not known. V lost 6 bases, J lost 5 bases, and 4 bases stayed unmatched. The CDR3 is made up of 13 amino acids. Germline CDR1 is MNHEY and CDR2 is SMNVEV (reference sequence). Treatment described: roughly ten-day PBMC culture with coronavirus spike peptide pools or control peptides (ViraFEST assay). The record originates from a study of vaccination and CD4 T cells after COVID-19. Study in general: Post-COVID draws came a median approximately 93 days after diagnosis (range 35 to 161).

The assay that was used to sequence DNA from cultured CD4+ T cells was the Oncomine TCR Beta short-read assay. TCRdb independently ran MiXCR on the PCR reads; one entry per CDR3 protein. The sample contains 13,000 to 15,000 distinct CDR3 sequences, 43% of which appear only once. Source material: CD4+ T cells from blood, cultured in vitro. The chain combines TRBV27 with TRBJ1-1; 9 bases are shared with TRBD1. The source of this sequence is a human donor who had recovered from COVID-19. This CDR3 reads CASRKTGGTEAFF. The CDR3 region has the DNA TGTGCCAGCAGGAAGACAGGGGGAACTGAAGCTTTCTTT.